This T cell receptor beta chain is from a study of blood T cell repertoires in COVID-19. About the research overall: Spain, Italy and the United States supplied samples that represented acute and convalescent COVID-19.

The table came from immunoSEQ multiplex PCR; TCRdb's copy has only in-frame clones and leaves some out. Of approximately 160,000 clones in the sample, 84% were seen once. Germline V gene data show CDR1 as KGHDR and CDR2 as SFDVKD. The CDR3 totals 16 residues. Trimming cost V 4 bases and J 3 bases; bases outside gene matches: 6. The origin of this receptor is a woman aged 50 to 60 who had recovered from COVID-19. The sample was PBMCs or T cells enriched from blood (not recorded which). The chain employs TRBV24-1 and TRBJ2-3; 10 nucleotides match TRBD1. CDR3 loop: CATSDYGTGETDTQYF. CDR3 DNA: TGTGCCACCAGTGACTACGGGACAGGGGAAACAGATACGCAGTATTTT.